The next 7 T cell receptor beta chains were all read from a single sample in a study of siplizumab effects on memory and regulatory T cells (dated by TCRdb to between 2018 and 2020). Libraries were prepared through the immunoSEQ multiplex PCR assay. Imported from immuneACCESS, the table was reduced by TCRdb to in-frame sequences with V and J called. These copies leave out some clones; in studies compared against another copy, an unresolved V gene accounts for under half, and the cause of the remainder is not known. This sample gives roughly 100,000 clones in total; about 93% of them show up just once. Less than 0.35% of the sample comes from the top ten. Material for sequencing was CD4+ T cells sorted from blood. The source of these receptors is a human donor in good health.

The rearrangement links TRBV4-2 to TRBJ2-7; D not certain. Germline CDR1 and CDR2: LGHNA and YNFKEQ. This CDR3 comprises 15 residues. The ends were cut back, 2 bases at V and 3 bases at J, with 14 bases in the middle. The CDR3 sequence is CASSQRVESDYEQYF. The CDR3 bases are TGTGCCAGCAGCCAAAGGGTTGAGTCAGACTACGAGCAGTACTTC.

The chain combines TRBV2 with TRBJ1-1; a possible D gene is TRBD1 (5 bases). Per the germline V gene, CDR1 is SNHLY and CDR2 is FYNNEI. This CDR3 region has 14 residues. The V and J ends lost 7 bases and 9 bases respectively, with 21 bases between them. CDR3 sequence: CASKRSGANEKAFF. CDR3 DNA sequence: TGTGCCAGCAAGAGGTCCGGGGCGAACGAGAAAGCTTTCTTT.

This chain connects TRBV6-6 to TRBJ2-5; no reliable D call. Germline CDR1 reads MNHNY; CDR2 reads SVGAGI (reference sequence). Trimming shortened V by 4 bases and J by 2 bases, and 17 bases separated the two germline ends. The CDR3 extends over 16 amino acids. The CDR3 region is CASSFSANRLQETQYF. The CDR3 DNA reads TGTGCCAGCAGTTTCTCGGCAAACAGATTACAAGAGACCCAGTACTTC.

The CDR3 sequence is CASSVGSGDEQYF. In DNA, the CDR3 is TGTGCCAGCAGCGTAGGATCGGGGGACGAGCAGTACTTC. The rearrangement links TRBV9 to TRBJ2-7, with D possibly TRBD2 on 6 matching bases. This CDR3 spans 13 amino acids. Germline V CDR1 and CDR2: SGDLS, YYNGEE. Trimming shortened V by 0 bases and J by 5 bases, and 9 bases separated the two germline ends.

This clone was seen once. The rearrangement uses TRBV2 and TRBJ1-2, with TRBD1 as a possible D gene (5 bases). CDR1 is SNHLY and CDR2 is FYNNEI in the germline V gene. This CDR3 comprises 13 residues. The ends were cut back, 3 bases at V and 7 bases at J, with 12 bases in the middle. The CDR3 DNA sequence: TGTGCCAGCAGTGACGGGGGGTACTTTGGCTACACCTTC. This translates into CASSDGGYFGYTF.

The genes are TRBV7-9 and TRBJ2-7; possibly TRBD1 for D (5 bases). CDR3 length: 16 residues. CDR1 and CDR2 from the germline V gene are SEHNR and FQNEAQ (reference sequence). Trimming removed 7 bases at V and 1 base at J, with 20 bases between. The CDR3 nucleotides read TGTGCCAGCACCAACCCCGCGGCAGGGCTTTCCTACGAGCAGTACTTC. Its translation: CASTNPAAGLSYEQYF.

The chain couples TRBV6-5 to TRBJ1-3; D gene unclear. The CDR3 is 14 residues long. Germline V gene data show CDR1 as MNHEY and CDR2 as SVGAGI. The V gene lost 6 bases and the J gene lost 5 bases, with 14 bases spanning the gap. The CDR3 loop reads CASSPAQARNTIYF. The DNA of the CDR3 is TGTGCCAGCAGCCCGGCCCAGGCCCGAAACACCATATATTTT.